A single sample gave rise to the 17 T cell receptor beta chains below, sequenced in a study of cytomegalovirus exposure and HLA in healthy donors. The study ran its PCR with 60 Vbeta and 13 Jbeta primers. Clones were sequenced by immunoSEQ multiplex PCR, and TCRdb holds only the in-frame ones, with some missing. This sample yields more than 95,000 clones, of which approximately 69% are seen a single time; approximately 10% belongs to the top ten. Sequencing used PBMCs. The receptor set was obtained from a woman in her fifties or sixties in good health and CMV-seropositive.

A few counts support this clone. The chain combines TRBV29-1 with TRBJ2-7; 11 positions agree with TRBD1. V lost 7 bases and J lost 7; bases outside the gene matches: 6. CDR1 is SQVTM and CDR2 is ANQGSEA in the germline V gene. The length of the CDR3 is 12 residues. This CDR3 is CSAGQGAREQYF. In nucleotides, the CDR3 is TGCAGCGCCGGACAGGGGGCCCGAGAGCAGTACTTC.

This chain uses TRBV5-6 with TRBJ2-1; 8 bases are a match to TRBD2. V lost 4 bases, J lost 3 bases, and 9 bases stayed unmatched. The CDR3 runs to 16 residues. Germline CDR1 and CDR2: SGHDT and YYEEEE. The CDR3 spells CASSTVGTSLYNEQFF. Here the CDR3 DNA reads TGTGCCAGCAGCACTGTCGGGACTAGTCTCTACAATGAGCAGTTCTTC.

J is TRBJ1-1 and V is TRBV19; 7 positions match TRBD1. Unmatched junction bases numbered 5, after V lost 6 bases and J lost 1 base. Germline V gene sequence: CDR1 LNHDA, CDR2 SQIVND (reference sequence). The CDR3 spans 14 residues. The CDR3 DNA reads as TGTGCCAGTAGACCGACAGGGCCGAACACTGAAGCTTTCTTT. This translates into CASRPTGPNTEAFF.

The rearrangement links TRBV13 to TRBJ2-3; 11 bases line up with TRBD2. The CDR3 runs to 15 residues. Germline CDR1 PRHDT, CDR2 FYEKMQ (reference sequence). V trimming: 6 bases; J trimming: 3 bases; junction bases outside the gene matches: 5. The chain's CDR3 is CASRAGTSGTDTQYF. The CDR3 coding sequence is TGTGCCAGCAGGGCCGGGACTAGCGGTACAGATACGCAGTATTTT.

The DNA for the CDR3 is TGTGCCAGTACCGACGCCGGGTATAGCAATCAGCCCCAGCATTTT. Its protein is CASTDAGYSNQPQHF. The chain carries TRBV19 and TRBJ1-5; no clear D gene. The CDR3 extends over 15 amino acids. Trimming removed 7 bases from V and 0 bases from J, with 13 bases in between. Per the germline V gene, CDR1 is LNHDA and CDR2 is SQIVND (reference sequence).

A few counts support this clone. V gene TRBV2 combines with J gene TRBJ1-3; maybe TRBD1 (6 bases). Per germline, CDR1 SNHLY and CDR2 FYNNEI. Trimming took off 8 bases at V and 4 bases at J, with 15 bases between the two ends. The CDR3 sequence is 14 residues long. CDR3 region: CASLRGESGNTIYF. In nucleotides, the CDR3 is TGTGCCAGCCTCAGGGGAGAATCCGGAAACACCATATATTTT.

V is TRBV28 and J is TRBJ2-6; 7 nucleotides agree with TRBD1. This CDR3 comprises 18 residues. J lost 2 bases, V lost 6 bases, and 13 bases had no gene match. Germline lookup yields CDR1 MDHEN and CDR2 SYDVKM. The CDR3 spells CASSPAGTAITGANVLTF. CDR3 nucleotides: TGTGCCAGCAGCCCCGCCGGGACAGCTATAACTGGGGCCAACGTCCTGACTTTC. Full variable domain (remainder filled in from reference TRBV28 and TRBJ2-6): DVKVTQSSRYLVKRTGEKVFLECVQDMDHENMFWYRQDPGLGLRLIYFSYDVKMKEKGDIPEGYSVSREKKERFSLILESASTNQTSMYLCASSPAGTAITGANVLTFGAGSRLTVL.

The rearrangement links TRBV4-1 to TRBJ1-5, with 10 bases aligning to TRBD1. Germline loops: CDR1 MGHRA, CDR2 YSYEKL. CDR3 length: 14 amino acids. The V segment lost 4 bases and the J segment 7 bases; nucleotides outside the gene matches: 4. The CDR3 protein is CASSPPGQGQPQHF. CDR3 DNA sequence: TGCGCCAGCAGCCCACCGGGACAGGGGCAGCCCCAGCATTTT.

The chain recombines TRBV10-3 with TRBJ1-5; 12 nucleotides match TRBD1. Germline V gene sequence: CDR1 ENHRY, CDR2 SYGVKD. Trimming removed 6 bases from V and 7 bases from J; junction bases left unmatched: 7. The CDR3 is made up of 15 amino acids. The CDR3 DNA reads TGTGCCATCAGAGGAGGGACAGGGGGCGAACAGCCCCAGCATTTT. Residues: CAIRGGTGGEQPQHF.

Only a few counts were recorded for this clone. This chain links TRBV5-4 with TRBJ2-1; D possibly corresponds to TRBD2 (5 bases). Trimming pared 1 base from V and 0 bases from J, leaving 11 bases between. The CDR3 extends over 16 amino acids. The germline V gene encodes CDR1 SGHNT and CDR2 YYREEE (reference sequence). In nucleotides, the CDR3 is TGTGCCAGCAGCTTGTACGCTACTAGCTCCTACAATGAGCAGTTCTTC. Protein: CASSLYATSSYNEQFF. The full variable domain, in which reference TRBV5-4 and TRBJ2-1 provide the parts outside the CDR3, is ETGVTQSPTHLIKTRGQQVTLRCSSQSGHNTVSWYQQALGQGPQFIFQYYREEENGRGNFPPRFSGLQFPNYSSELNVNALELDDSALYLCASSLYATSSYNEQFFGPGTRLTVL.

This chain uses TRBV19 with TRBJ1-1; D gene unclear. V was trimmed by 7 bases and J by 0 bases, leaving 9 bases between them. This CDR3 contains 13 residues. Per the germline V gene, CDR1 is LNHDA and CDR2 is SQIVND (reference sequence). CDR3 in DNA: TGTGCCAGTAACTTCGACTTGAACACTGAAGCTTTCTTT. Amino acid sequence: CASNFDLNTEAFF.

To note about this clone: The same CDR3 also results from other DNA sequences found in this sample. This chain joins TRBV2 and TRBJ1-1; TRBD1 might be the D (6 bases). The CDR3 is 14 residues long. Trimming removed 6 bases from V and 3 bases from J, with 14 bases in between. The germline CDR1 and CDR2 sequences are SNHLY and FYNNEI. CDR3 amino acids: CASSEDRRDTEAFF. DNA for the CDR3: TGTGCCAGCAGCGAGGACAGAAGAGACACTGAAGCTTTCTTT. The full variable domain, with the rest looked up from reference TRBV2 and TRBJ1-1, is EPEVTQTPSHQVTQMGQEVILRCVPISNHLYFYWYRQILGQKVEFLVSFYNNEISEKSEIFDDQFSVERPDGSNFTLKIRSTKLEDSAMYFCASSEDRRDTEAFFGQGTRLTVV.

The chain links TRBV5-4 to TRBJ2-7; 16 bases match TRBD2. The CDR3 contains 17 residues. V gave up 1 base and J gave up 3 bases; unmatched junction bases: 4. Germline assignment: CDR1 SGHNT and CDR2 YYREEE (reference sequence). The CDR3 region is CASSLPGTSGGVYEQYF. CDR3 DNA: TGTGCCAGCAGCTTGCCCGGGACTAGCGGGGGGGTCTACGAGCAGTACTTC.

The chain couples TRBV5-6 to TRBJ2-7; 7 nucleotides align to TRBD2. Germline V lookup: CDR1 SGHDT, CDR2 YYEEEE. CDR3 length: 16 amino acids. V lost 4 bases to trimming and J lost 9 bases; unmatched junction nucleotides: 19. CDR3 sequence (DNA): TGTGCCAGCAGCGGGCGGGGGTGGCGAAAGCCCCAGGGGCAGTACTTC. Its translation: CASSGRGWRKPQGQYF.

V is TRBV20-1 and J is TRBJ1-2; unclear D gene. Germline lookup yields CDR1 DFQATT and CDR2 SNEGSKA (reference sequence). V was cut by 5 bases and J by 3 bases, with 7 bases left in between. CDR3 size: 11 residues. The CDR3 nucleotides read TGCAGTGCTTGGACTCACTATGGCTACACCTTC. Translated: CSAWTHYGYTF.

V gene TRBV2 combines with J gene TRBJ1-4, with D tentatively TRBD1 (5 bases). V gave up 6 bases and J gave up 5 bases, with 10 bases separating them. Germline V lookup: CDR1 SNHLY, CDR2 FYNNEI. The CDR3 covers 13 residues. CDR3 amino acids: CASRGGSNEKLFF. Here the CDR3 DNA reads TGTGCCAGCAGGGGGGGATCAAATGAAAAACTGTTTTTT.

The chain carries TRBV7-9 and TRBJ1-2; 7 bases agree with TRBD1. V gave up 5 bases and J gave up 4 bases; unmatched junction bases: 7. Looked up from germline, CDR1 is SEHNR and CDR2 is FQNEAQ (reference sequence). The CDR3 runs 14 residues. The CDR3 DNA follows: TGTGCCAGCAGCCAAGGGGGCGATGGCTATGGCTACACCTTC. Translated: CASSQGGDGYGYTF.